A selection of T cell receptor beta chains follows, all from one sample in a study of glioma-infiltrating T cells after dendritic cell vaccination. Measured with immunoSEQ multiplex PCR; TCRdb has only the in-frame clones, and not every one. The top ten hold approximately 2.9% of the sample, which has tens of thousands of clones, around 90% seen once. Source: blood, taken before dendritic cell vaccination. These receptors were taken from a human donor with glioblastoma. CDR3s leave out the opening cysteine and the closing phenylalanine or tryptophan.

TRBJ2-1 TRBV11-3 ASSLAPGSYNEQF
TRBJ1-5 TRBV6-1 ASSVEVLWQPQH
TRBJ2-1 TRBV19 ASSLSREGYNEQF
TRBJ2-1 TRBV9 ASSASTRGSSNEQF
TRBJ1-1 TRBV5-4 ASSLRETNTEAF
TRBJ1-1 TRBV2 ASRPTRNTEAF
TRBJ1-1 TRBV11-3 ASSSGRADEAF
TRBJ2-1 TRBV5-1 ASSLGGGSYNEQF
TRBJ1-2 TRBV6-1 ASSPTGQSYGYT
TRBJ1-1 TRBV2 ASSEGTGATEAF
TRBJ2-3 TRBV7-8 ASSLGPAGTNLLTE
TRBJ2-7 TRBV30 AWSKQGILLYEQY
TRBJ1-1 TRBV6-1 ASRLDYRGEAF
TRBJ2-5 TRBV4-1 ASSQDLAGQETQY
TRBJ1-2 TRBV27 ASSLTGGAGYT
TRBJ1-2 TRBV2 ASSEEQGDGYT
TRBJ1-1 TRBV19 ASSMSGGTEAF
TRBJ2-7 TRBV15 ATSRDRGSGPEQY
TRBJ2-5 TRBV19 ASSEPGLAGRETQY
TRBJ2-7 TRBV6-1 ASSENPGWSYEQY
TRBJ1-2 TRBV18 ASSRRERDSYGYT
TRBJ1-6 TRBV2 ASSVDRALTNSPLH
TRBJ2-1 TRBV11-3 ASSFAGDPYNEQF
TRBJ2-7 TRBV2 ASSPGQNLSYEQY
TRBJ2-1 TRBV19 ASSPGLAGGSSYNEQF
TRBJ1-1 TRBV7-9 ASSIYREGYTEAF
TRBJ1-2 TRBV19 ASSTIVGTDAHYGYT
TRBJ1-1 TRBV18 ASSPDGGVTAF
TRBJ2-3 TRBV2 ASTPGSDRGTHTQY
TRBJ1-6 TRBV4-2 ASSQDLGGSSSPLH
TRBJ2-2 TRBV7-2 ASSSGLAGAELF
TRBJ2-7 TRBV5-1 ASSPGLVGSYEQY
TRBJ1-2 TRBV18 ASSLARTEYGYT
TRBJ2-2 TRBV7-9 ASSLLNTGELF
TRBJ2-7 TRBV6-1 ASSDDTRGNSYEQY
TRBJ2-1 TRBV30 AWSAQLAGVREQF
TRBJ1-1 TRBV27 ATSPGGAHTEAF
TRBJ2-7 TRBV6-5 ASSYGQGPTYEQY
TRBJ1-2 TRBV7-8 ASSFSTGGGGYT
TRBJ1-2 TRBV5-6 ASSRGTANPNYGYT
TRBJ1-2 TRBV7-8 ASTLFRTGTNYGYT